This T cell receptor beta chain was sequenced for a study of cytomegalovirus exposure and HLA in healthy donors. Primers: 60 Vbeta forward and 13 Jbeta reverse. Source study methods: In a later analysis, of 80 million to 90 million unique beta chains, some 10 million appeared in at least two donors. TCRdb's table, derived via immunoSEQ multiplex PCR, lists solely in-frame clones and lacks some. V, J and clone size are those of that table, while D and trimming were read from the DNA. Of tens of thousands of clones listed, 80% are singletons. The donors comprised healthy bone marrow donors. Donors counted as nominally healthy when sampled, yet unrecorded immune exposures were likely. This CDR3 comprises 16 residues. The trim removed 2 bases at V and 5 bases at J, leaving 8 bases unmatched. Germline loops: CDR1 SGHTA, CDR2 FQGTGA.

The V gene is TRBV7-3, the J gene TRBJ1-2, with 10 bases aligning to TRBD1. Sample: PBMCs. The receptor comes from a male donor in good health and CMV-seronegative. In nucleotides, the CDR3 is TGTGCCAGCAGCTTACTGAGACAGGGGGCATTGTATGGCTACACCTTC. Its protein is CASSLLRQGALYGYTF.